This T cell receptor beta chain was recovered during a study of blood T cell repertoires in COVID-19. In the study overall: Material from acute and convalescent COVID-19 was sourced from the United States, Italy and Spain. T cells, B-cell-depleted T cells, or PBMCs provided the cDNA or gDNA that served as material.

How the authors handled the data: Nucleated cell counts were estimated from reference gene primer amplification. The method was immunoSEQ multiplex PCR; TCRdb's version includes in-frame clones alone and lacks a portion of them. V and J calls and clone size come straight from that table; D and trimming were deduced from the DNA. The profile shows 45,000 to 65,000 clones, about nine tenths of them singletons. Germline CDR1 and CDR2: GTSNPN and SVGIG (reference sequence). Trimming pared 0 bases from V and 1 base from J, leaving 15 bases between. This CDR3 has 17 residues. This sequence was found in a human donor in a cohort sampled during active COVID-19. The rearrangement joins TRBV30 to TRBJ1-4, with TRBD1 as a possible D gene (6 bases). Material: peripheral blood. CDR3 sequence reads: CAWSVGRGGLTNEKLFF. In nucleotides, the CDR3 is TGTGCCTGGAGTGTGGGTAGGGGGGGTTTAACTAATGAAAAACTGTTTTTT.